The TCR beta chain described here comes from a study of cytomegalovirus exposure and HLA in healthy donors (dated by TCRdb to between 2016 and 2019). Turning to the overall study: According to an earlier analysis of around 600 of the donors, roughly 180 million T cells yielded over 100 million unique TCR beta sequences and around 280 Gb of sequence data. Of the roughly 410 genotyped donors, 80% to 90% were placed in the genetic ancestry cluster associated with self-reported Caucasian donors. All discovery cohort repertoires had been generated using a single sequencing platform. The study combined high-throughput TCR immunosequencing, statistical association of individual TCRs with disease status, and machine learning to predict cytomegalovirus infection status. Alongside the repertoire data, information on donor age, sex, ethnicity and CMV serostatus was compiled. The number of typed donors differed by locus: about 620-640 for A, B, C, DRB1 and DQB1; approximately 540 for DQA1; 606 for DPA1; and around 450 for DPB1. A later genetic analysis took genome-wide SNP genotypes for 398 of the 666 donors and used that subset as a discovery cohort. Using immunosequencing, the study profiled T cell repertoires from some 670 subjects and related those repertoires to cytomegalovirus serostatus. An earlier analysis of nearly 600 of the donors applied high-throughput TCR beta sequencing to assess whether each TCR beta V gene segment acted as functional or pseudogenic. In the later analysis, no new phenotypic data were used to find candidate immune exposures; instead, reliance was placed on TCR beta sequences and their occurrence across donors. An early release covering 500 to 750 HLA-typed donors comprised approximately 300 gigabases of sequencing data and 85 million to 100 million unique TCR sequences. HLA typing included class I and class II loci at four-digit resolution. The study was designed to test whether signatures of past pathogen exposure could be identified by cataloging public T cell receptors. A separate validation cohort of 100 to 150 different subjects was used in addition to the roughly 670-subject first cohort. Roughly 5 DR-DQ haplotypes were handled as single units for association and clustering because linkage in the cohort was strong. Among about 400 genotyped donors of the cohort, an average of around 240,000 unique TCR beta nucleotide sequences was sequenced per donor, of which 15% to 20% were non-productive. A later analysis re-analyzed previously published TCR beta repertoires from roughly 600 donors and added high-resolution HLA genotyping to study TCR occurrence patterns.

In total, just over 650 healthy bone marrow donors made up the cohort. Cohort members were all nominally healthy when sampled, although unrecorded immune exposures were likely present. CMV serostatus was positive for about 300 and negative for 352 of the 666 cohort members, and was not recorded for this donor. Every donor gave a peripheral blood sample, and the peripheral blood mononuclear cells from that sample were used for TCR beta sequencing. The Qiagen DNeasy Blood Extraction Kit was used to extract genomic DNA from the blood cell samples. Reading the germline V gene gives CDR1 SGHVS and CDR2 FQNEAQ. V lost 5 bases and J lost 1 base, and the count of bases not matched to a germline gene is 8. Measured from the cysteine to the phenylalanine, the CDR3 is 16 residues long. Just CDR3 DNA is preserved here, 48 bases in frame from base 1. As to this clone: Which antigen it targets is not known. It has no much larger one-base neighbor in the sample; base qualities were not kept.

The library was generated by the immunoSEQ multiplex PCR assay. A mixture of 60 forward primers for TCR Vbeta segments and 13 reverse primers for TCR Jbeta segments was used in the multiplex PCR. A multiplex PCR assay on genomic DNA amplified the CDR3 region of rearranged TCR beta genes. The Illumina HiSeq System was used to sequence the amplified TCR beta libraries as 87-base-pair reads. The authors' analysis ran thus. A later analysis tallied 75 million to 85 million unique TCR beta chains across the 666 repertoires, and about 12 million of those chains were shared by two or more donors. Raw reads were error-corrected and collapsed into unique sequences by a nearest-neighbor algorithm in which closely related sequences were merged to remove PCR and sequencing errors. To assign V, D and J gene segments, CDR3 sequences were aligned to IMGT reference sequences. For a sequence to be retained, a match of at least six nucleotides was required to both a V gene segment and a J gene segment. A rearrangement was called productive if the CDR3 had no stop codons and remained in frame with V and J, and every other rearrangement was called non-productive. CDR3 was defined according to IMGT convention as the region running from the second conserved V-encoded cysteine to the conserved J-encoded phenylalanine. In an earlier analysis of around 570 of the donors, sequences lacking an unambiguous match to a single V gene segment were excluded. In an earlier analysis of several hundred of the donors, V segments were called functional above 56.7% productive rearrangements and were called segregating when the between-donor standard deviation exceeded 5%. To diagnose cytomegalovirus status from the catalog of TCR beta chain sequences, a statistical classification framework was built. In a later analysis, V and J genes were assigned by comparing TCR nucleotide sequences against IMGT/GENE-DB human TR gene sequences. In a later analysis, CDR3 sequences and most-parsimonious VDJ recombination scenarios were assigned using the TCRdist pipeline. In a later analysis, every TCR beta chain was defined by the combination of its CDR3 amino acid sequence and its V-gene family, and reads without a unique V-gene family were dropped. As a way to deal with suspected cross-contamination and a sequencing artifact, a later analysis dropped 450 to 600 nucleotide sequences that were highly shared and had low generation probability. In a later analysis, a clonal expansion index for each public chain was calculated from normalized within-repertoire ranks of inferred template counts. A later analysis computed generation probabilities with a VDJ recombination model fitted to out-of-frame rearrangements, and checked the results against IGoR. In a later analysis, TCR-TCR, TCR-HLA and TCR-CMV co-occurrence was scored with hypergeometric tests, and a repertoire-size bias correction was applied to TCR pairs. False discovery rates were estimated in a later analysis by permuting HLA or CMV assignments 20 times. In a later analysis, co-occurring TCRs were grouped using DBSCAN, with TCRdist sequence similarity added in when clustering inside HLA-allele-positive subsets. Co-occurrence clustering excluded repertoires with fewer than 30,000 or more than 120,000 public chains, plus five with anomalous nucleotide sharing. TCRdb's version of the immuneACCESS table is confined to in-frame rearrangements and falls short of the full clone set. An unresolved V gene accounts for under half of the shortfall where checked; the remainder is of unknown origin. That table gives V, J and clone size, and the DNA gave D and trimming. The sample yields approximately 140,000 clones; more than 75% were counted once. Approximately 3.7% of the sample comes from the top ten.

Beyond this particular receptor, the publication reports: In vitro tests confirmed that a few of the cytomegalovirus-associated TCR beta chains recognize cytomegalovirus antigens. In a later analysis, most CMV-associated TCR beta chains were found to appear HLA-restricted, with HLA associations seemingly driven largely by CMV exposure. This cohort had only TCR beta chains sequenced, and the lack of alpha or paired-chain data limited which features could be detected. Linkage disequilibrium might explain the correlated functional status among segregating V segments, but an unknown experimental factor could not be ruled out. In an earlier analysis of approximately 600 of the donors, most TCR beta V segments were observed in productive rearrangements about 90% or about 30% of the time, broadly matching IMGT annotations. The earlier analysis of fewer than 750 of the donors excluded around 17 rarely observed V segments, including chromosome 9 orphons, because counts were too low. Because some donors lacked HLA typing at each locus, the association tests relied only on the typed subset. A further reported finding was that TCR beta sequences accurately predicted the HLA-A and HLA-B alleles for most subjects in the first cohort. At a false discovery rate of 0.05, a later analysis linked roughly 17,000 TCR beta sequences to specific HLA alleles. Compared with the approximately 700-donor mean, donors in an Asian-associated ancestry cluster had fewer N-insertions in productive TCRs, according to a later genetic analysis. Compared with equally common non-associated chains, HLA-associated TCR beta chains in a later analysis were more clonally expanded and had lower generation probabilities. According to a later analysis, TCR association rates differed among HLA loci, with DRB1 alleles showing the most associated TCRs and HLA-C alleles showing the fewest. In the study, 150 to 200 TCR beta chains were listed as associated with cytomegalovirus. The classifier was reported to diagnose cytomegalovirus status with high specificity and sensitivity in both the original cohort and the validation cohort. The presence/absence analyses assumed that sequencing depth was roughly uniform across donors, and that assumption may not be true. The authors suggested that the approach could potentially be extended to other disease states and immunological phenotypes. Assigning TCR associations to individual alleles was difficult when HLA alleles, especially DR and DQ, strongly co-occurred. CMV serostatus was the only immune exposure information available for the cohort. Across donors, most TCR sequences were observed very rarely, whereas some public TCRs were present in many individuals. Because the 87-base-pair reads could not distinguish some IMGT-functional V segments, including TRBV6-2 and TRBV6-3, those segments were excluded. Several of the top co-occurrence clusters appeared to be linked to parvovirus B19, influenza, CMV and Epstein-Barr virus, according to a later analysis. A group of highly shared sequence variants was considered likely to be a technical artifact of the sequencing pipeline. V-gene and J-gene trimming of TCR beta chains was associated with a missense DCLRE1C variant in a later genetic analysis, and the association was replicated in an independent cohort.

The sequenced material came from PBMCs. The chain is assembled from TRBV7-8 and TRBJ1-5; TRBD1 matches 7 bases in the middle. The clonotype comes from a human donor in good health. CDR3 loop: CASSIDRALSNQPQHF. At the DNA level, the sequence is TGTGCCAGCAGCATAGACAGGGCCCTCAGCAATCAGCCCCAGCATTTT. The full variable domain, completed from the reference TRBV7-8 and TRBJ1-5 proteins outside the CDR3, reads GAGVSQSPRYKVAKRGQDVALRCDPISGHVSLFWYQQALGQGPEFLTYFQNEAQLDKSGLPSDRFFAERPEGSVSTLKIQRTQQEDSAVYLCASSIDRALSNQPQHFGDGTRLSIL.